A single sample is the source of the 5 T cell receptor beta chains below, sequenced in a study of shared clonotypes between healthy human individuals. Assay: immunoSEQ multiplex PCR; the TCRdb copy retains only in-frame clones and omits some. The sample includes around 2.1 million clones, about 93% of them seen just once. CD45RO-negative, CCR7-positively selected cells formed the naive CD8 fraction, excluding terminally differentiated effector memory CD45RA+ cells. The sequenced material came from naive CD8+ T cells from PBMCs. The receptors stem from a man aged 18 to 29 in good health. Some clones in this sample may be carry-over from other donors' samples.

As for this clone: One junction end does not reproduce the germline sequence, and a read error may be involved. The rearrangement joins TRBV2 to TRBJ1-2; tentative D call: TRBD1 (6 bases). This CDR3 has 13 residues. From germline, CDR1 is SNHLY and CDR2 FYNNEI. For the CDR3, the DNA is TGTGCCGGCAGGGGACGGGAGAACTATGGCTACACCTTC. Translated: CAGRGRENYGYTF.

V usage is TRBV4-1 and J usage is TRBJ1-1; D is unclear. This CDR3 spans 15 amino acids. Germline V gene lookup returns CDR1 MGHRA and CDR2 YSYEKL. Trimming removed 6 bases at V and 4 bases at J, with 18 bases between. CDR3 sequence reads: CASSHTSSPSTEAFF. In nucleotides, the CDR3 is TGCGCCAGCAGTCATACGTCCTCTCCGAGCACTGAAGCTTTCTTT.

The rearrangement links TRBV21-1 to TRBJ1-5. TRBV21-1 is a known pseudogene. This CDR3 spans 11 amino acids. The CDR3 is CASSNLQPQHF. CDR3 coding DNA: TGTGCCAGCAGCAACCTCCAGCCCCAGCATTTT.

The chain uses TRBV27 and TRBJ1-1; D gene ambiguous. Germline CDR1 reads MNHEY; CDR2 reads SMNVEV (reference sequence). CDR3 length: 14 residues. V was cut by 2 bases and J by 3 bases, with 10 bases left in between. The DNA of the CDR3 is TGTGCCAGCAGTTTACGTCCGGGTGACACTGAAGCTTTCTTT. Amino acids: CASSLRPGDTEAFF.

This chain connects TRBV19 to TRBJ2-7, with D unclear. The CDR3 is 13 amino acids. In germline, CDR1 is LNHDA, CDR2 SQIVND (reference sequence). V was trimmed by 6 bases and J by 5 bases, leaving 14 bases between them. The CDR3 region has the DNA TGTGCCAGTAGCCCTCAGATGTCCCACGAGCAGTACTTC. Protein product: CASSPQMSHEQYF.